The text below deals with one T cell receptor (beta chain). The antigen it recognizes is unknown. No quality values exist for individual bases; no much larger clone is one base distant. These data come from a study of T cell responses to AZD1222 COVID-19 vaccine (dated by TCRdb to about 2021). Regarding the study in general: A total of about 230 trial participants underwent TCR sequencing, of whom 200 to 220 received two doses of AZD1222 and some 26 received two doses of the MenACWY control vaccine. Trial participants were enrolled by age into subgroups of 18-55, 56-69 and 70-plus years, and around 150, 29 and 61 TCR-sequenced participants, respectively, were included in these subgroups.

The CDR3 regions of human TCRbeta chains were analyzed by immunosequencing. The paper's data handling went like this. Repertoire TCRs were checked for matches against a reference library of SARS-CoV-2-specific TCRs that had been generated using the MIRA antigen-specificity platform. Breadth was defined as the fraction of unique TCRs that were SARS-CoV-2-associated, and depth was defined as the fraction of total T cells that were SARS-CoV-2-associated. Using the MIRA data, each spike-specific TCR was assigned both to the spike region to which the TCR was reactive and to a CD4 or CD8 class. Log10-transformed breadth and depth values were compared by one-way ANOVA with Sidak's multiple comparisons tests. TCRdb carries this immuneACCESS record with in-frame sequences only. Its versions omit some clonotypes, under half of them owing to an unresolved V gene in the studies checked, with the rest unexplained. The D gene and trimming were derived from the DNA, and the V and J assignments and clone size from that table. In all, the sample holds just over 150,000 clones, and over 90% of those were seen once. The ten largest account for more than 1.3% of the sample.

The time point label corresponds to: about 28 days (+/-7) after the second vaccine dose. AZD1222 recipients with second doses at about 4 weeks or about 12 weeks were pooled, because spike-specific TCR depth and breadth did not differ between schedules. Samples from vaccinated people were obtained from the UK trials COV001 and COV002, which included a single-blind randomized controlled phase 2/3 trial of AZD1222 (ChAdOx1 nCoV-19) in healthy adults. For TCRbeta chain sequencing, PBMC samples from trial participants were taken at day 0 and at day 28 after the second dose. What the authors observed across the whole study: The whole spike protein was spanned by vaccine-associated CD4 TCRs, and dominant responses were seen in regions 160-218 and 743-854. No day 14 peak-response samples were available, so repertoires were characterized only after the peak T cell response. Conclusions about previously exposed vaccinees were limited because only a handful of AZD1222 recipients were SARS-CoV-2 seropositive at baseline. Spike-specific TCR breadth and depth rose significantly after two AZD1222 doses compared with day 0 and with MenACWY recipients. Most participants were white British and females outnumbered males, and the authors suggested that clonal diversity may have been underestimated. The 56-69-year group was small, and its depth increase did not reach significance, likely because of low power. Reportedly, almost half of the unique spike-specific TCRs recognized epitopes lying outside the regions that are mutated in the B.1.351 and B.1.1.7 variants.

The trim is 5 bases for V and 7 bases for J, with a gap of 9 bases between the germline ends. The CDR3 numbers 11 residues from cysteine through phenylalanine. The retained sequence is limited to the CDR3, 33 bases, with the frame set at the first base. Taken from the germline V gene (reference sequence), the CDR1 and CDR2 loops are GTSNPN and SVGIG. The TCR sequence derives from an adult who received the AZD1222 COVID-19 vaccine. Sequences were derived from peripheral blood, sampled 28 days after the second AZD1222 dose. This chain is built from TRBV30 and TRBJ1-3; no D gene call is confident. The nucleotide sequence is given as TGTGCCTGGGCCAGCAAGAACACCATATATTTT. Translated, it reads CAWASKNTIYF.